Sequencing of this T cell receptor beta chain was carried out in a study of T cell responses to AZD1222 COVID-19 vaccine. Study findings and constraints: Close to half of all spike-specific TCRs reportedly target regions of the variants that are unmutated. Most donors were white British, females outnumbered males, and clonal diversity was possibly underestimated.

A word on this clone: What it binds is unknown.

Clones were sequenced by immunoSEQ multiplex PCR, and TCRdb holds only the in-frame ones, with some missing. Among some 130,000 clones, around nine tenths were seen once, and the ten largest hold approximately 6%. Deletions cut 5 bases from V and 10 bases from J, with 21 bases between. Per the germline V gene, CDR1 is SEHNR and CDR2 is FQNEAQ (reference sequence). This CDR3 has 15 residues. This chain joins TRBV7-9 and TRBJ2-1; D is uncertain. This TCR was sampled from an adult in good health. This sample comprised peripheral blood, obtained on day 0 of AZD1222 vaccination. The CDR3 reads CASSPKARISPEQFF. The CDR3 nucleotides are TGTGCCAGCAGCCCGAAAGCGAGGATCTCCCCCGAGCAGTTCTTC.